Below, one T cell receptor (beta chain) is given with its context. Its antigen is still unknown. This entry belongs to a study of CXCR4 blockade with PD-1 therapy in pancreatic cancer. Whole-study results and caveats: Sequencing covered TCRbeta chains only, not alpha chains. Survival did not correlate with tumor clonality, which averaged approximately 0.15 versus 0.05. Clone frequency correlated with its number of distinct nucleotide rearrangements.

Method: immunoSEQ multiplex PCR; TCRdb's copy keeps in-frame clones and lacks some. The table includes over 2,500 clones, 40% detected once. The V segment lost 4 bases and the J segment 2 bases; nucleotides outside the gene matches: 7. This CDR3 spans 14 amino acids. From germline, CDR1 is GTSNPN and CDR2 SVGIG (reference sequence). The receptor's source is a human donor with pancreatic ductal adenocarcinoma. This chain connects TRBV30 to TRBJ2-7; 8 positions agree with TRBD1. Sequencing input: tumor tissue. This chain's CDR3 is CAWKKQGVPYEQYF. The CDR3 coding sequence is TGTGCCTGGAAAAAACAGGGGGTCCCCTACGAGCAGTACTTC.